The rows below give T cell receptor beta chains drawn from one sample of a study of identical twins' blood T cells. TCRdb re-analysed the 5' RACE reads in MiXCR, keeping a single row per CDR3 protein. The table lists hundreds of thousands of distinct CDR3 sequences, about 28% of them singletons. The specimen was PBMCs. These receptors originate from a woman aged 18 to 49 in good health. Both conserved end residues are part of each CDR3. Each record gives: CDR3 protein, CDR3 DNA, D gene, clone size, J gene, V gene. D genes are given only for firm matches. Size values are once, few and many counts, or a class for expanded clones, and some rows have none.

CDR3aa: CASSFQGLDTQYF
CDR3nt: TGTGCCAGCAGTTTCCAGGGGTTAGATACGCAGTATTTT
d_gene: -
abundance: few
j_gene: TRBJ2-3
v_gene: TRBV12-3/TRBV12-4

CDR3aa: CGAGGGWAMNTESFF
CDR3nt: TGCGGCGCCGGAGGCGGATGGGCGATGAACACTGAATCTTTCTTT
d_gene: -
abundance: -
j_gene: TRBJ1-1
v_gene: TRBV29-1

CDR3aa: CASSQGGQGAEAFF
CDR3nt: TGTGCCAGCAGCCAAGGAGGACAGGGGGCTGAAGCTTTCTTT
d_gene: TRBD1
abundance: few
j_gene: TRBJ1-1
v_gene: TRBV3-1

CDR3aa: CASNLKGQVSGANVLTF
CDR3nt: TGTGCCAGCAACCTAAAGGGACAGGTGTCTGGGGCCAACGTCCTGACTTTC
d_gene: TRBD1
abundance: -
j_gene: TRBJ2-6
v_gene: TRBV7-2

CDR3aa: CSARVGRPAF
CDR3nt: TGCAGTGCTAGGGTTGGGCGACCGGCCTTT
d_gene: -
abundance: few
j_gene: TRBJ1-1
v_gene: TRBV20-1

CDR3aa: CAWSGQRGTGELFF
CDR3nt: TGTGCCTGGAGCGGACAGCGGGGCACCGGGGAGCTGTTTTTT
d_gene: -
abundance: few
j_gene: TRBJ2-2
v_gene: TRBV30

CDR3aa: CASSPSGNNYGYTF
CDR3nt: TGTGCCAGCTCACCCTCCGGAAATAACTATGGCTACACCTTC
d_gene: -
abundance: once
j_gene: TRBJ1-2
v_gene: TRBV18

CDR3aa: CASSYRQGTRGNSPLHF
CDR3nt: TGTGCCAGCAGTTACCGCCAGGGGACCAGGGGGAATTCACCCCTCCACTTT
d_gene: TRBD1
abundance: few
j_gene: TRBJ1-6
v_gene: TRBV6-5

CDR3aa: CASSPDAGYTF
CDR3nt: TGTGCCAGCTCACCAGATGCTGGCTACACCTTC
d_gene: -
abundance: -
j_gene: TRBJ1-2
v_gene: TRBV18

CDR3aa: CSVEGISATGYTF
CDR3nt: TGCAGCGTTGAAGGGATCAGCGCGACAGGCTACACCTTC
d_gene: -
abundance: -
j_gene: TRBJ1-2
v_gene: TRBV29-1

CDR3aa: CSARDPGSKEQFF
CDR3nt: TGCAGTGCTAGAGATCCCGGGAGCAAGGAGCAGTTCTTC
d_gene: -
abundance: few
j_gene: TRBJ2-1
v_gene: TRBV20-1

CDR3aa: CASSLQTGTGESPLHF
CDR3nt: TGTGCCAGCAGCCTACAAACCGGGACAGGGGAATCACCCCTCCACTTT
d_gene: TRBD1
abundance: few
j_gene: TRBJ1-6
v_gene: TRBV28

CDR3aa: CASSYSTRRGSGNTIYF
CDR3nt: TGTGCCAGCAGTTACTCGACACGCAGGGGCTCTGGAAACACCATATATTTT
d_gene: -
abundance: -
j_gene: TRBJ1-3
v_gene: TRBV6-6

CDR3aa: CASSLSVGLVDTQYF
CDR3nt: TGTGCTAGCAGCCTATCTGTGGGGCTGGTAGATACGCAGTATTTT
d_gene: -
abundance: -
j_gene: TRBJ2-3
v_gene: TRBV7-7

CDR3aa: CASGGENTEAFF
CDR3nt: TGTGCTAGTGGTGGGGAGAACACTGAAGCTTTCTTT
d_gene: -
abundance: -
j_gene: TRBJ1-1
v_gene: TRBV12-5

CDR3aa: CSVASGSPNEQFF
CDR3nt: TGCAGCGTTGCTAGCGGGAGTCCCAATGAGCAGTTCTTC
d_gene: TRBD2
abundance: -
j_gene: TRBJ2-1
v_gene: TRBV29-1

CDR3aa: CASSPGTTRVVAAFF
CDR3nt: TGCGCCAGCAGCCCTGGGACAACTCGAGTAGTGGCAGCTTTCTTT
d_gene: -
abundance: few
j_gene: TRBJ1-1
v_gene: TRBV5-1

CDR3aa: CSVPLLSYEQYF
CDR3nt: TGCAGTGTTCCACTACTTTCCTACGAGCAGTACTTC
d_gene: -
abundance: -
j_gene: TRBJ2-7
v_gene: TRBV20-1